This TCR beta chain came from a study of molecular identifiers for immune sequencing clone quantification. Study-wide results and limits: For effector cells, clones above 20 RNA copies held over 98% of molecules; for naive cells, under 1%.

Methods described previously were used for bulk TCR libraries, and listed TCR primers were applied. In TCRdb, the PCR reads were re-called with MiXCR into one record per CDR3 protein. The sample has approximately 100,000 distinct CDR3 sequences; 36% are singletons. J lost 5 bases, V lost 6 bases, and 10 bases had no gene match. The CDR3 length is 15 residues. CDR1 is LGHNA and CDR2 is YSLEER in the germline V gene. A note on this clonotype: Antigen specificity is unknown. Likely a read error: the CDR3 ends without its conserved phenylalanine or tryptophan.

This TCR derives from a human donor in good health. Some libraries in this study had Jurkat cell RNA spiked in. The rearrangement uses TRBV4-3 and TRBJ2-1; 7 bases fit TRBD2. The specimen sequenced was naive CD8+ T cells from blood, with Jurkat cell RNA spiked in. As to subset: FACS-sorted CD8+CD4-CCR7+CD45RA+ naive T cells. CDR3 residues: CASRDPLAEDNEQFL. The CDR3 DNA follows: TGCGCCAGCAGGGATCCCCTAGCGGAGGACAATGAGCAGTTCTTA.